One TCR beta chain is described in this entry. V shed 4 bases, J shed 2 bases, and the junction held 8 bases outside the gene matches. The CDR3 has 16 amino acids. Germline V gives CDR1 LNHDA, CDR2 SQIVND (reference sequence). This sample stems from a study of blood T cell repertoires in COVID-19. Study information: Acute and convalescent COVID-19 specimens originated in the United States, Italy and Spain. T cells, B-cell-depleted T cells, or PBMCs provided the cDNA or gDNA that served as material.

Per the authors' pipeline: Nucleated cell number was recorded as an estimate derived from reference gene primer amplification. The method was immunoSEQ multiplex PCR; TCRdb's version includes in-frame clones alone and lacks a portion of them. V, J and clone size are those of that table, while D and trimming were read from the DNA. Of 270,000 or so clones in the sample, approximately 80% were seen once. The sequenced material came from peripheral blood. The chain is built from TRBV19 and TRBJ1-5; 7 nucleotides line up with TRBD1. This TCR came from a human donor in a cohort sampled during active COVID-19. CDR3 amino acids: CASSTLHRGGNQPQHF. The CDR3 DNA sequence: TGTGCCAGTAGTACCCTTCACAGGGGCGGCAATCAGCCCCAGCATTTT.